The 8 T cell receptor beta chains below all came from one sample that was sequenced in a study of blood T cell repertoires in COVID-19. Sequenced by immunoSEQ multiplex PCR; TCRdb stores in-frame clones only, minus some. The table records 180,000 or so clones, about four fifths of them present only once. Sequencing was carried out using peripheral blood. The receptors derive from a woman in her thirties or forties with COVID-19, enrolled during active disease.

The chain recombines TRBV7-8 with TRBJ2-5; TRBD2 matches at 12 bases. Trimming removed 1 base from V and 2 bases from J; junction bases left unmatched: 2. This CDR3 has 16 amino acids. Germline V CDR1 and CDR2: SGHVS, FQNEAQ. The CDR3 DNA follows: TGTGCCAGCAGCTTAGTCCTAGCGGGAGGGCAAGAGACCCAGTACTTC. Encoded protein: CASSLVLAGGQETQYF.

J is TRBJ2-1 and V is TRBV25-1; 9 bases map to TRBD2. CDR1 and CDR2 (germline): MGHDK, SYGVNS. The CDR3 sequence is 15 residues long. Trimming removed 4 bases from V and 3 bases from J; junction bases left unmatched: 4. The CDR3, as DNA: TGTGCCAGCAGTGGGTCAGCGGGAGGCTACAATGAGCAGTTCTTC. Translating it yields CASSGSAGGYNEQFF.

V is TRBV6-5 and J is TRBJ2-7, with a tentative D call TRBD1 (6 bases). The V end lost 5 bases, the J end lost 3 bases, and 11 bases lay between the germline ends. CDR1 MNHEY and CDR2 SVGAGI come from the germline V gene. The CDR3 length is 13 residues. CDR3 loop: CASSLRGHYEQYF. The CDR3 region has the DNA TGTGCCAGCAGTCTAAGGGGACACTACGAGCAGTACTTC.

The V call is TRBV10-1, the J call TRBJ2-3; 8 bases line up with TRBD2. V was pared by 6 bases and J by 3 bases, with 2 bases of the junction left unmatched. CDR1 is WNHNN and CDR2 is SYGVQD in the germline V gene (reference sequence). The CDR3 is 13 amino acids. In nucleotides, the CDR3 is TGCGCCAGCAGCAGCGGGAGTACAGATACGCAGTATTTT. Its translation is CASSSGSTDTQYF.

The J gene is TRBJ2-4, the V gene TRBV5-1; weak D call: TRBD2 (5 bases). Germline V lookup: CDR1 SGHRS, CDR2 YFSETQ. The CDR3 is 15 residues long. V gave up 0 bases and J gave up 6 bases, with 13 bases separating them. The CDR3 spells CASSLVVGEGNIQYF. The DNA for the CDR3 is TGCGCCAGCAGCTTGGTAGTGGGAGAGGGAAACATTCAGTACTTC.

The chain joins TRBV28 to TRBJ1-5; D not resolved. V was trimmed by 4 bases and J by 6 bases, leaving 10 bases between them. CDR1 MDHEN and CDR2 SYDVKM come from the germline V gene. The CDR3 contains 13 residues. The CDR3: CASSSTLGQPQHF. For the CDR3, the DNA is TGTGCCAGCAGTTCGACATTGGGTCAGCCCCAGCATTTT.

V usage is TRBV7-9 and J usage is TRBJ1-5; unclear D gene. Germline V CDR1 and CDR2: SEHNR, FQNEAQ (reference sequence). The CDR3 spans 13 residues. The V gene lost 6 bases and the J gene lost 5 bases, with 11 bases spanning the gap. CDR3 sequence reads: CASSAEGHQPQHF. For the CDR3, the DNA is TGTGCCAGCAGTGCGGAGGGTCATCAGCCCCAGCATTTT.

With respect to this clone: Its ends do not fully match the called genes, so a read error is possible. The DNA for the CDR3 is TGTGCTAGCAGCTTGGCGGCCGGGGGGTACAATGAGCAGTTCTTC. As protein: CASSLAAGGYNEQFF. The V gene is TRBV7-7, the J gene TRBJ2-1; 7 nucleotides agree with TRBD2. Germline CDR1 SSHAT, CDR2 FNYEAQ (reference sequence). This CDR3 region has 15 residues. Full variable domain (missing parts from reference TRBV7-7 and TRBJ2-1): GAGVSQSPRYKVTKRGQDVTLRCDPISSHATLYWYQQALGQGPEFLTYFNYEAQPDKSGLPSDRFSAERPEGSISTLTIQRTEQRDSAMYRCASSLAAGGYNEQFFGPGTRLTVL.